The 16 T cell receptor beta chains given below trace back to one sample, sequenced in a study of control samples from healthy donors and cancer patients. Clones were sequenced by immunoSEQ multiplex PCR, and TCRdb holds only the in-frame ones, with some missing. This sample carries 100,000 to 150,000 clones, about 90% of them seen once, and the ten largest clones take 2.1%. Sample: blood. The source is a woman aged 50 to 65 in good health.

The CDR3 nucleotides read TGTGCCAGCAGTTTAGGGGTCGCTAACTATGGCTACACCTTC. Its protein is CASSLGVANYGYTF. V and J are TRBV27 and TRBJ1-2; D uncertain. Germline-derived CDR1 and CDR2 are MNHEY and SMNVEV (reference sequence). The V end lost 2 bases, the J end lost 0 bases, and 7 bases lay between the germline ends. The CDR3 totals 14 residues.

The chain employs TRBV6-5 and TRBJ2-7, with D unresolved. This CDR3 comprises 15 residues. The germline V gene has CDR1 MNHEY and CDR2 SVGAGI. Deletions cut 2 bases from V and 0 bases from J, with 11 bases between. CDR3 residues: CASSYRTYGSYEQYF. DNA of the CDR3: TGTGCCAGCAGTTACCGGACCTACGGCTCCTACGAGCAGTACTTC.

The V call is TRBV28, the J call TRBJ1-1; a possible D gene is TRBD1 (5 bases). The V gene's germline CDR1 is MDHEN and CDR2 SYDVKM. The CDR3 is 13 residues long. V lost 2 bases to trimming and J lost 10 bases, with 14 bases between them. CDR3 sequence: CASSLENRGRAFF. The CDR3 DNA follows: TGTGCCAGCAGTTTAGAAAACCGGGGACGAGCTTTCTTT.

V gene TRBV24-1 combines with J gene TRBJ1-2; 7 bases are a match to TRBD1. This CDR3 comprises 15 residues. V gave up 5 bases and J gave up 3 bases; unmatched junction bases: 8. Per the germline V gene, CDR1 is KGHDR and CDR2 is SFDVKD. CDR3 protein: CATSVTGQMHYGYTF. The CDR3 DNA follows: TGTGCCACCAGTGTCACGGGACAGATGCACTATGGCTACACCTTC.

V and J are TRBV30 and TRBJ1-1, with D uncertain. The CDR3 consists of 13 residues. In germline, CDR1 is GTSNPN, CDR2 SVGIG (reference sequence). The ends were cut back, 2 bases at V and 0 bases at J, with 7 bases in the middle. The DNA of the CDR3 is TGTGCCTGGAGTCCTGTAGTGAACACTGAAGCTTTCTTT. Protein: CAWSPVVNTEAFF.

The chain is built from TRBV4-1 and TRBJ1-1; D ambiguous. CDR3 size: 14 residues. V lost 1 base and J lost 7, with 13 bases in between. CDR1 is MGHRA and CDR2 is YSYEKL in the germline V gene. In DNA form, the CDR3 reads TGCGCCAGCAGCCAAGTCGGTGCGTATGGTGAAGCTTTCTTT. Amino acid sequence: CASSQVGAYGEAFF.

The V call is TRBV30, the J call TRBJ1-2, with 8 bases identical to TRBD1. Unmatched junction bases numbered 10, after V lost 3 bases and J lost 7 bases. CDR1 is GTSNPN and CDR2 is SVGIG in the germline V gene (reference sequence). The CDR3 length is 14 residues. The CDR3 nucleotides read TGTGCCTGGAGGTGGCAGGGGGCTCTGGGTGGCTACACCTTC. This translates into CAWRWQGALGGYTF.

The chain combines TRBV27 with TRBJ1-5; D remains unclear. Between the trimmed V and J ends, which lost 0 bases and 6 bases, there was a span of 12 bases. Germline V gives CDR1 MNHEY, CDR2 SMNVEV (reference sequence). The CDR3 has 15 residues. This CDR3 reads CASSLSGSRSQPQHF. The CDR3 DNA reads as TGTGCCAGCAGTTTATCAGGTAGCCGGAGTCAGCCCCAGCATTTT.

This rearrangement joins TRBV20-1 to TRBJ2-7; the D is unclear. This CDR3 comprises 14 residues. V was clipped by 3 bases and J by 4 bases, with 16 bases between them. CDR1 is DFQATT, CDR2 SNEGSKA, per germline (reference sequence). Here the CDR3 reads CSASTSGFEYEQYF. The CDR3 DNA sequence: TGCAGTGCTAGTACCAGTGGGTTTGAATACGAGCAGTACTTC.

The chain couples TRBV19 to TRBJ2-2; 7 positions match TRBD1. Germline trimming cut 4 bases from V and 3 bases from J; bases unmatched to any gene: 8. CDR3 length equals 16 residues. Germline CDR1 reads LNHDA; CDR2 reads SQIVND (reference sequence). CDR3 sequence (DNA): TGTGCCAGTAGTAACCGCCTCCAGGGGGACACCGGGGAGCTGTTTTTT. Translation gives CASSNRLQGDTGELFF.

The chain carries TRBV7-9 and TRBJ1-4, with no clear D. This CDR3 has 15 amino acids. Germline CDR1 reads SEHNR; CDR2 reads FQNEAQ (reference sequence). V dropped 3 bases and J dropped 5 bases, with 13 bases sitting between them. The CDR3 sequence: CASSFNQKGNEKLFF. CDR3 coding DNA: TGTGCCAGCAGCTTCAATCAGAAGGGAAATGAAAAACTGTTTTTT.

The chain joins TRBV5-4 to TRBJ1-2; the D gene is possibly TRBD1 (5 bases). Deletions cut 6 bases from V and 6 bases from J, with 15 bases between. This CDR3 has 13 residues. Germline assignment: CDR1 SGHNT and CDR2 YYREEE (reference sequence). This CDR3 reads CASTLGGTNGYTF. In DNA form, the CDR3 reads TGTGCCAGCACCCTGGGAGGGACCAATGGCTACACCTTC.

V is TRBV10-2 and J is TRBJ1-1; D is unresolved. This CDR3 region has 12 residues. The germline gives CDR1 WSHSY, CDR2 SAAADI. Trimming took 7 bases from V and 5 from J, leaving 11 bases between them. CDR3 loop: CASNQPGTEAFF. DNA of the CDR3: TGCGCCAGCAATCAGCCGGGGACTGAAGCTTTCTTT.

This sequence joins TRBV30 and TRBJ1-2, with D maybe TRBD1 (6 bases). Germline values: CDR1 GTSNPN, CDR2 SVGIG (reference sequence). This CDR3 is 15 amino acids long. The ends were cut back, 1 base at V and 3 bases at J, with 15 bases in the middle. CDR3 protein: CAWSAGFRGHYGYTF. In DNA, the CDR3 is TGTGCCTGGAGTGCTGGATTCAGGGGTCACTATGGCTACACCTTC.

This rearrangement joins TRBV19 to TRBJ1-1; TRBD1 aligns across 7 bases. The V segment lost 4 bases and the J segment 10 bases; nucleotides outside the gene matches: 6. CDR3 length: 12 amino acids. The germline V gene has CDR1 LNHDA and CDR2 SQIVND (reference sequence). This chain's CDR3 is CASSTRTGGAFF. Here the CDR3 DNA reads TGTGCCAGTAGTACTCGGACAGGAGGAGCTTTCTTT.

This clone was seen just once. The chain carries TRBV5-1 and TRBJ1-1; TRBD1 matches 7 bases. V gave up 2 bases and J gave up 5 bases; unmatched junction bases: 6. This CDR3 is built from 14 residues. CDR1 and CDR2 from the germline V gene are SGHRS and YFSETQ. The CDR3, as DNA: TGCGCCAGCAGCTTCGGGGACAGCAGTACTGAAGCTTTCTTT. As protein: CASSFGDSSTEAFF.